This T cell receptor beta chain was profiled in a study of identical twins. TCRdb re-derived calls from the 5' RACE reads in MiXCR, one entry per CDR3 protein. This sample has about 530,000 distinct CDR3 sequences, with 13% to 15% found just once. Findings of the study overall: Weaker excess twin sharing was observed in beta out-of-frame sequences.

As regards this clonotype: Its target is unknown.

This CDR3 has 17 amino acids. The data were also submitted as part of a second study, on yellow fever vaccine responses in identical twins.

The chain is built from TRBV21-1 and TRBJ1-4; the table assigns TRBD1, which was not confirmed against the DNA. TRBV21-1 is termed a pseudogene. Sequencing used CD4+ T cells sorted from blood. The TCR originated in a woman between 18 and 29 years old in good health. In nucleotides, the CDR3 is TGTGCCAGCAGCAAAGGAATTACGGGACAGAGGGGCGAAAAACTGTTTTTT. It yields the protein CASSKGITGQRGEKLFF.